Only a few counts were recorded for the clone carrying this T cell receptor (beta chain). What it binds is unknown. The entry originates in a study of T cell repertoires and HLA-DP antigens. Study at large: One alloantigen had some eleven groove amino acid differences from self, the other one.

Profiled with immunoSEQ multiplex PCR; TCRdb holds only in-frame clones, not every one. The sample contains approximately 90,000 clones, about nine tenths of which appear only once. The CDR3 is 13 amino acids. V was clipped by 2 bases and J by 5 bases; unmatched bases: 2. Looked up from germline, CDR1 is SGHTA and CDR2 is FQGTGA. Study-level results: Sorted CD137+ cells had clonality around 0.39 against both alloantigens, versus approximately 0.04 pre-culture. Against one allele, clones undetected before culture averaged around 40%; against the other, 50% to 65%.

The origin of this receptor is a man over 45 in good health and CMV-seronegative. J is TRBJ1-2 and V is TRBV7-3; the match to TRBD1 covers 7 bases. Sequenced input: CD4+ T cells from PBMCs. Written as DNA, the CDR3 is TGTGCCAGCAGCTTACAGGGGGGGTATGGCTACACCTTC. This translates into CASSLQGGYGYTF.